Listed below are T cell receptor beta chains from one sample, sequenced in a study of blood T cells in healthy people across ages. TCRdb used MiXCR to reprocess the 5' RACE reads, holding one entry per CDR3 protein. Of about 780,000 distinct CDR3 sequences in the sample, about half were seen once. The source material was blood. The receptors here all came from an older man in good health. Each CDR3 is given with its conserved first and last residue. D genes are given only for firm matches. Not every row has a clone size; where given, it reads once, few, many or a size class.

>TRBV6-7|TRBD2|.|TRBJ2-7
CASSYSAGSSHEQYF
TGTGCCAGCAGTTACTCAGCGGGATCTTCCCATGAGCAGTACTTC
>TRBV5-5|.|.|TRBJ2-7
CASRLRDTHYEQYF
TGTGCCAGCAGGCTCCGGGACACTCATTACGAGCAGTACTTC
>TRBV20-1|.|.|TRBJ1-2
CSAREGDWGYTF
TGCAGTGCTAGAGAAGGGGATTGGGGCTACACCTTC
>TRBV7-2|.|few|TRBJ2-2
CASSLATTGPTGELFF
TGTGCCAGCAGCTTAGCTACTACCGGGCCCACCGGGGAGCTGTTTTTT
>TRBV27|TRBD2|.|TRBJ2-7
CASSSRLGSVSGGEQYF
TGTGCCAGCAGTTCTCGGTTGGGGAGCGTCTCCGGGGGGGAGCAGTACTTC
>TRBV7-2|.|few|TRBJ1-5
CASSSQGGSNQPQHF
TGTGCCAGCAGCTCACAGGGAGGGAGCAATCAGCCCCAGCATTTT
>TRBV27|TRBD2|.|TRBJ2-7
CASSPLAGVLYEQYF
TGTGCCAGCAGTCCCCTAGCGGGAGTTTTGTACGAGCAGTACTTC
>TRBV6-2/TRBV6-3|.|.|TRBJ2-7
CASSLGGENYNEQYF
TGTGCCAGCAGCTTGGGGGGAGAAAACTACAATGAGCAGTACTTC
>TRBV12-3/TRBV12-4|.|few|TRBJ1-4
CASSFYRNSDNEKLFF
TGTGCCAGCAGTTTTTACCGGAACAGCGATAATGAAAAACTGTTTTTT
>TRBV7-2|.|many|TRBJ2-4
CASSLSPRDSIQYF
TGTGCCAGCAGCCTATCCCCCCGGGACTCCATTCAGTACTTC
>TRBV4-3|.|.|TRBJ2-7
CASSFRTDYEQYF
TGCGCCAGCAGCTTTCGGACTGATTACGAGCAGTACTTC
>TRBV10-3|TRBD1|.|TRBJ2-1
CATTGAKEQFF
TGTGCCACCACAGGGGCTAAGGAGCAGTTCTTC
>TRBV5-1|TRBD2|.|TRBJ2-5
CASSLGTSGGTQYF
TGCGCCAGCAGCTTAGGGACTAGTGGAGGGACCCAGTACTTC
>TRBV29-1|.|many|TRBJ2-1
CSGKRGDYNEQFF
TGCAGCGGAAAGAGAGGGGACTACAATGAGCAGTTCTTC
>TRBV15|.|.|TRBJ2-1
CATRHRSRFGQFF
TGTGCCACCAGACACAGGTCCCGATTTGGGCAGTTCTTC
>TRBV7-9|.|.|TRBJ2-1
CASSLVLPSYNEQFF
TGTGCCAGCAGCTTAGTACTACCCTCCTACAATGAGCAGTTCTTC
>TRBV2|TRBD2|.|TRBJ2-1
CASKREVGNEQFF
TGTGCCAGCAAGCGGGAGGTGGGCAATGAGCAGTTCTTC
>TRBV7-2|TRBD2|.|TRBJ2-1
CASSEDGRLRNEQFF
TGTGCCAGCAGCGAAGACGGGAGGTTAAGAAATGAGCAGTTCTTC
>TRBV10-3|.|.|TRBJ1-3
CAISDIGDKPSSGGNTIYF
TGTGCCATCAGTGACATCGGGGACAAGCCCTCTTCGGGTGGAAACACCATATATTTT
>TRBV27|.|.|TRBJ2-7
CASRSDSSIGNEQYF
TGTGCCAGCAGATCCGACAGTTCTATTGGAAACGAGCAGTACTTC
>TRBV6-5|TRBD2|.|TRBJ2-5
CASSTPGLDQETQYF
TGTGCCAGCAGTACGCCGGGACTAGATCAAGAGACCCAGTACTTC
>TRBV18|TRBD2|many|TRBJ2-1
CASSRGTSGSSYNEQFF
TGTGCCAGCTCCCGGGGGACTAGCGGGAGCTCCTACAATGAGCAGTTCTTC
>TRBV6-1|.|many|TRBJ2-5
CASSIAGTQYF
TGTGCCAGCAGTATAGCCGGGACCCAGTACTTC
>TRBV5-1|TRBD1|.|TRBJ2-7
CASSSTGTATYEQYF
TGCGCCAGCAGCTCGACCGGGACAGCGACCTACGAGCAGTACTTC
>TRBV2|TRBD2|few|TRBJ2-1
CASSSGTSVYNEQFF
TGTGCCAGCAGCTCCGGGACTAGCGTATACAATGAGCAGTTCTTC
>TRBV21-1|.|.|TRBJ2-7
CASSKVLAGSSYEQYF
TGTGCCAGCAGCAAAGTTCTAGCGGGTAGCTCCTACGAGCAGTACTTC
>TRBV5-4|.|few|TRBJ2-3
CASNPKGEGFTDTQYF
TGTGCCAGCAACCCCAAGGGGGAGGGCTTCACAGATACGCAGTATTTT
>TRBV27|TRBD2|few|TRBJ2-1
CASSTGTSGSISYNEQFF
TGTGCCAGCAGTACTGGGACTAGCGGGTCTATCTCCTACAATGAGCAGTTCTTC
>TRBV12-3/TRBV12-4|.|.|TRBJ2-3
CASRLERDTQYF
TGTGCCAGCAGGCTTGAACGGGATACGCAGTATTTT
>TRBV7-2|TRBD2|.|TRBJ2-3
CASSFSGLAGGFSADTQYF
TGTGCCAGCAGCTTCTCGGGACTAGCGGGAGGGTTCAGCGCAGATACGCAGTATTTT
>TRBV28|.|.|TRBJ2-7
CASATPHSRCEQYF
TGTGCCAGCGCTACACCGCACTCTCGGTGCGAGCAGTACTTC
>TRBV7-2|TRBD2|.|TRBJ2-1
CASSQNSGRDEQFF
TGTGCCAGCAGCCAAAATAGCGGGAGAGACGAGCAGTTCTTC
>TRBV28|TRBD1|once|TRBJ2-3
CASSAADRDTQYF
TGTGCCAGCAGTGCCGCGGACAGGGATACGCAGTATTTT
>TRBV25-1|.|.|TRBJ2-3
CASGGLTDTQYF
TGTGCCAGTGGGGGTCTCACAGATACGCAGTATTTT
>TRBV9|TRBD2|.|TRBJ2-1
CASSPRTSGSGYNEQFF
TGTGCCAGCAGCCCCCGGACTAGCGGGAGTGGCTACAATGAGCAGTTCTTC
>TRBV20-1|.|few|TRBJ2-3
CSAHSPFLGTAPTDTQYF
TGCAGTGCTCACTCGCCCTTCCTCGGGACCGCTCCCACAGATACGCAGTATTTT
>TRBV4-1|.|.|TRBJ2-4
CASSLQTRENIQYF
TGCGCCAGCAGCCTTCAGACCAGGGAAAACATTCAGTACTTC
>TRBV29-1|.|.|TRBJ2-5
CSVEDSNNEQYF
TGCAGCGTTGAAGACTCCAACAATGAGCAGTACTTC
>TRBV3-1|.|.|TRBJ2-7
CASSQARTGRDQYF
TGTGCCAGCAGCCAAGCCCGGACAGGGAGGGACCAGTACTTC
>TRBV7-7|.|few|TRBJ2-5
CASSSDTQETQYF
TGTGCCAGCAGCTCGGACACCCAAGAGACCCAGTACTTC
>TRBV11-2|.|.|TRBJ1-6
CASSLVAWDNSPLHF
TGTGCCAGCAGCTTAGTGGCATGGGATAATTCACCCCTCCACTTT
>TRBV7-9|TRBD1|.|TRBJ2-3
CASSFDRGTDTQYF
TGTGCCAGCAGCTTCGACAGGGGGACAGATACGCAGTATTTT